The 26 T cell receptor beta chains below were found in one sample sequenced in a study of response to subunit inactivated influenza vaccine. MiXCR, applied by TCRdb to the RT-PCR reads, yields one record per CDR3 protein. Altogether 600,000 to 850,000 distinct CDR3 sequences are present, around 15% being singletons, with the ten largest covering roughly 7.6%. The specimen comprised PBMCs from blood, sampled around 15 days before vaccination. The receptors were gathered from a man aged 45-65 years who received an inactivated influenza vaccine.

The table lists this clonotype with a few counts. The chain carries TRBV29-1 and TRBJ2-1, with 10 bases identical to TRBD1. The CDR3 is 12 amino acids. Germline CDR1 and CDR2: SQVTM and ANQGSEA. V lost 7 bases and J lost 7; bases outside the gene matches: 4. The CDR3 DNA follows: TGCAGCGCTCGGACAGGGGGGAATGAGCAGTTCTTC. Protein sequence: CSARTGGNEQFF.

There are many counts of this clonotype. The V gene is TRBV29-1, the J gene TRBJ2-1; 8 positions agree with TRBD1. Looked up from germline, CDR1 is SQVTM and CDR2 is ANQGSEA. The CDR3 contains 15 residues. Losses at the gene ends were 6 bases for V and 4 bases for J; bases not matched to a gene: 11. CDR3 sequence (DNA): TGCAGCGTGCACCCCGGGACAGGCTTTTACAATGAGCAGTTCTTC. The encoded protein is CSVHPGTGFYNEQFF.

The table lists this clonotype with a few counts. This chain links TRBV6-2 or TRBV6-3 with TRBJ2-5, with D possibly being TRBD1 (6 bases). V lost 8 bases, J lost 5 bases, and 24 bases lay in between. The germline gives CDR1 MNHEY, CDR2 SVGEGT. CDR3 length: 16 residues. For the CDR3, the DNA is TGTGCCAGCTACCCCGGCCGGGGCAGGGGAAGCGAGACCCAGTACTTC. As protein: CASYPGRGRGSETQYF.

There are many counts of this clonotype. In nucleotides, the CDR3 is TGTGCCAGCAGCCCCAATCAATACCGTATTGAAGCTTTCTTT. Protein: CASSPNQYRIEAFF. The gene calls are TRBV7-9 and TRBJ1-1; no definite D call. V lost 5 bases and J 7 bases, leaving 17 bases between the germline ends. Germline CDR1 and CDR2: SEHNR and FQNEAQ (reference sequence). The CDR3 consists of 14 residues.

The J gene is TRBJ1-2, the V gene TRBV7-2; possible D gene TRBD1, 6 bases. The CDR3 has 15 residues. Trimming left V 3 bases short and J 0 bases short, with 11 bases between. The germline CDR1 and CDR2 sequences are SGHTA and FQGNSA. CDR3 sequence reads: CASSLGGTTNYGYTF. The CDR3 DNA reads as TGTGCCAGCAGCTTGGGCGGGACAACTAACTATGGCTACACCTTC.

The chain links TRBV29-1 to TRBJ2-7; TRBD2 might be the D (6 bases). CDR1 SQVTM and CDR2 ANQGSEA come from the germline V gene. There are 13 residues in the CDR3. Trimming pared 2 bases from V and 2 bases from J, leaving 10 bases between. CDR3 region: CSVETPGAYEQYF. Written as DNA, the CDR3 is TGCAGCGTTGAAACCCCGGGAGCCTACGAGCAGTACTTC.

This rearrangement joins TRBV4-3 to TRBJ1-5; D unclear. V was pared by 0 bases and J by 9 bases, with 9 bases between. The CDR3 has 13 residues. CDR1 is LGHNA, CDR2 YSLEER, per germline. CDR3 sequence: CASSQDLRWPQHF. The CDR3 DNA is TGCGCCAGCAGCCAAGACCTCAGGTGGCCCCAGCATTTT.

In this sample, this clonotype turned up a few times. The chain uses TRBV29-1 and TRBJ1-2; 8 nucleotides agree with TRBD1. This CDR3 contains 13 residues. The J segment lost 3 bases and the V segment lost 6 bases, leaving 6 bases of the junction unmatched. Looked up from germline, CDR1 is SQVTM and CDR2 is ANQGSEA. This CDR3 reads CSVPGQEYYGYTF. CDR3 nucleotides: TGCAGCGTCCCGGGACAGGAGTACTATGGCTACACCTTC.

V gene TRBV6-5 combines with J gene TRBJ2-1; D may be TRBD2 (5 bases). The V gene's germline CDR1 is MNHEY and CDR2 SVGAGI. Trimming stripped 1 base from V and 5 bases from J, with 18 bases between. The CDR3 sequence is 17 residues long. The CDR3 coding sequence is TGTGCCAGCAGTTACTACTATCAACCTTCGGGGAACAATGAGCAGTTCTTC. This translates into CASSYYYQPSGNNEQFF.

This rearrangement joins TRBV6-1 to TRBJ1-2; no reliable D call. With 1 base removed from V and 7 bases from J, the gap between germline ends came to 19 bases. This CDR3 has 16 amino acids. The germline V gene has CDR1 MNHNS and CDR2 SASEGT. In DNA, the CDR3 is TGTGCCAGCAGTGAAGGGAGGGTCAGTTGGAGTAGTGGCTACACCTTC. Protein product: CASSEGRVSWSSGYTF.

CDR3 sequence: CASSLAAGTSGLYNEQFF. CDR3 DNA sequence: TGTGCCAGCAGCTTAGCAGCCGGGACTAGCGGATTATACAATGAGCAGTTCTTC. The rearrangement uses TRBV7-3 and TRBJ2-1; TRBD2 matches at 11 bases. CDR1 and CDR2 (germline): SGHTA, FQGTGA. CDR3 length: 18 amino acids. V dropped 2 bases and J dropped 4; count of bases not matched to a gene: 10.

The CDR3 DNA sequence: TGTGCCAGCAGGAGACTAGCGGGAACCTACGAGCAGTACTTC. Amino acid sequence: CASRRLAGTYEQYF. The chain carries TRBV6-2 or TRBV6-3 and TRBJ2-7, with TRBD2 matching over 11 bases. The CDR3 is 14 residues long. J lost 2 bases, V lost 6 bases, and 3 bases had no gene match. In germline, CDR1 is MNHEY, CDR2 SVGEGT.

This clonotype was counted between two and nine times. The chain joins TRBV5-1 to TRBJ1-1; 7 bases align to TRBD1. The ends lost 3 bases at V and 0 bases at J; junction bases unmatched: 11. CDR1 and CDR2 from the germline V gene are SGHRS and YFSETQ. The CDR3 loop spans 17 amino acids. CDR3 DNA sequence: TGCGCCAGCAGCTGGAACCGGGACAGCTACATGAACACTGAAGCTTTCTTT. The encoded protein is CASSWNRDSYMNTEAFF.

Ten or more counts support this clonotype. V is TRBV27 and J is TRBJ1-1, with 7 bases lining up with TRBD1. CDR3 length: 17 amino acids. CDR1 is MNHEY and CDR2 is SMNVEV in the germline V gene (reference sequence). J lost 3 bases, V lost 5 bases, and 15 bases had no gene match. This chain's CDR3 is CASSPRMLQGWDTEAFF. The CDR3 DNA follows: TGTGCCAGCAGTCCCCGAATGCTACAGGGGTGGGACACTGAAGCTTTCTTT.

The genes are TRBV12-5 and TRBJ2-1; possible D gene TRBD1, 5 bases. The CDR3 length is 13 residues. Trimming stripped 7 bases from V and 9 bases from J, with 16 bases between. Per germline, CDR1 LGHNT and CDR2 FRNRAP. The CDR3 nucleotides are TGTGCTAGTGCCCACCTCAGGGTCGGTGAGCAGTTCTTC. Encoded protein: CASAHLRVGEQFF.

This clonotype turned up a few times. The V call is TRBV6-5, the J call TRBJ2-1; D is ambiguous. V gave up 0 bases and J gave up 0 bases, with 15 bases separating them. This CDR3 region has 18 residues. Germline assignment: CDR1 MNHEY and CDR2 SVGAGI. The CDR3 loop reads CASSYSSPSGGSYNEQFF. DNA for the CDR3: TGTGCCAGCAGTTACTCGAGTCCTTCGGGCGGCTCCTACAATGAGCAGTTCTTC.

This clonotype was counted at least ten times. The junction does not match germline at one end; this may be a read error. The V and J genes are TRBV4-1 and TRBJ2-3, with unresolved D. The length of the CDR3 is 15 residues. Germline V gene sequence: CDR1 MGHRA, CDR2 YSYEKL. The CDR3 loop is CASSQDAQYGDPQYF. DNA for the CDR3: TGCGCCAGCAGCCAAGATGCTCAATATGGAGATCCGCAGTATTTT.

This clonotype appeared a few times. This chain links TRBV6-2 or TRBV6-3 with TRBJ2-7, with D maybe TRBD2 (6 bases). This CDR3 region has 17 residues. Germline V gene lookup returns CDR1 MNHEY and CDR2 SVGEGT. Between the trimmed V and J ends, which lost 6 bases and 0 bases, there was a span of 21 bases. CDR3 DNA: TGTGCCAGCAGCACGCTGGGAGGCCCCACCTTCTCCTACGAGCAGTACTTC. Protein product: CASSTLGGPTFSYEQYF.

This clonotype was observed a handful of times. The chain has TRBV11-1 and TRBJ2-5; perhaps TRBD2 as D (6 bases). The CDR3 contains 13 residues. Trimming left V 7 bases short and J 3 bases short, with 12 bases between. Germline V gene sequence: CDR1 SGHAT, CDR2 FQDESV (reference sequence). CDR3 nucleotides: TGTGCCAGCACTCCGAGGGAGGAAGAGACCCAGTACTTC. Protein sequence: CASTPREEETQYF. Combining the CDR3 with reference TRBV11-1 and TRBJ2-5 gives the whole variable domain EAEVAQSPRYKITEKSQAVAFWCDPISGHATLYWYRQILGQGPELLVQFQDESVVDDSQLPKDRFSAERLKGVDSTLKIQPAELGDSAMYLCASTPREEETQYFGPGTRLLVL.

This clonotype appeared a few times. The chain couples TRBV20-1 to TRBJ2-1, with 8 bases fitting TRBD1. CDR1 is DFQATT and CDR2 is SNEGSKA in the germline V gene (reference sequence). V lost 0 bases to trimming and J lost 11 bases; unmatched junction nucleotides: 9. This CDR3 comprises 14 residues. Written as DNA, the CDR3 is TGCAGTGCTAGAGATGGGGACAGGTTGGGCAAGCAGTTCTTC. Protein: CSARDGDRLGKQFF.

The table lists this clonotype with a few counts. V is TRBV7-9 and J is TRBJ2-2; 7 nucleotides line up with TRBD2. CDR3 length: 16 residues. After removal of 0 bases from V and 3 bases from J, the junction contained 4 bases not matched to a gene. CDR1 SEHNR and CDR2 FQNEAQ come from the germline V gene (reference sequence). The CDR3 sequence: CASSLATGGYTGELFF. In nucleotides, the CDR3 is TGTGCCAGCAGCTTAGCGACGGGGGGTTACACCGGGGAGCTGTTTTTT.

This clonotype was observed many times. The gene calls are TRBV6-2 or TRBV6-3 and TRBJ2-1; no clear D gene. Trimming took off 7 bases at V and 3 bases at J, with 13 bases between the two ends. The CDR3 runs 14 residues. Germline assignment: CDR1 MNHEY and CDR2 SVGEGT. The CDR3 DNA reads TGTGCCAGCACCCTGACTGGCCGCTACAATGAGCAGTTCTTC. Encoded protein: CASTLTGRYNEQFF.

This clonotype was observed a few times. V usage is TRBV29-1 and J usage is TRBJ2-3, with 12 bases that match TRBD2. Germline V gene lookup returns CDR1 SQVTM and CDR2 ANQGSEA. This CDR3 is built from 15 residues. After removal of 7 bases from V and 0 bases from J, the junction contained 5 bases not matched to a gene. CDR3 protein: CSARTSGVSTDTQYF. DNA for the CDR3: TGCAGCGCCCGGACTAGCGGGGTGAGCACAGATACGCAGTATTTT.

This clonotype was seen a handful of times. This chain joins TRBV11-2 and TRBJ2-7; possibly TRBD2 for D (6 bases). CDR3 length: 15 amino acids. Germline values: CDR1 SGHAT, CDR2 FQNNGV. V lost 0 bases and J lost 3, with 12 bases in between. CDR3 bases: TGTGCCAGCAGCTTAGAATATGGACTAAACTACGAGCAGTACTTC. It yields the protein CASSLEYGLNYEQYF.

In its sample, this clonotype was seen many times. CDR3 in amino acids: CATSLGKNEQFF. Here the CDR3 DNA reads TGTGCCACCAGCCTCGGGAAGAATGAGCAGTTCTTC. This chain connects TRBV15 to TRBJ2-1; D possibly corresponds to TRBD2 (5 bases). Germline values: CDR1 LNHNV, CDR2 YYDKDF (reference sequence). V was pared by 5 bases and J by 7 bases, with 9 bases between. This CDR3 contains 12 residues.

The table lists this clonotype with a few counts. The chain uses TRBV5-1 and TRBJ2-2; 8 nucleotides match TRBD1. V lost 4 bases to trimming and J lost 2 bases; unmatched junction nucleotides: 10. Germline assignment: CDR1 SGHRS and CDR2 YFSETQ. CDR3 length equals 17 residues. DNA for the CDR3: TGCGCCAGCAGCATTACACCGGGACAGGCCAACACCGGGGAGCTGTTTTTT. Encoded protein: CASSITPGQANTGELFF.